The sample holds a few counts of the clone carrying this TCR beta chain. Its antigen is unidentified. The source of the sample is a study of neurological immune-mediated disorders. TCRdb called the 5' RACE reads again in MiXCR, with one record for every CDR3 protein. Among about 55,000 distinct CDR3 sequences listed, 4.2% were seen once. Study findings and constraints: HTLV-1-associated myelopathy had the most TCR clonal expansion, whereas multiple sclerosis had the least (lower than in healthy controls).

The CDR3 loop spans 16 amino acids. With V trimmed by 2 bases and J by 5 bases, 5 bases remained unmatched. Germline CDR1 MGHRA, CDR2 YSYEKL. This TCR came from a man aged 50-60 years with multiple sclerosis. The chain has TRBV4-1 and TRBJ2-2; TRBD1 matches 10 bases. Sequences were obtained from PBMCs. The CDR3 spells CASSQRLGQGTGELFF. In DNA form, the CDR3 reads TGCGCCAGCAGCCAAAGGCTGGGACAGGGGACCGGGGAGCTGTTTTTT.